One sample yielded the 21 T cell receptor beta chains listed below, sequenced in a study of siplizumab effects on memory and regulatory T cells. Repertoires were generated with immunoSEQ multiplex PCR, while TCRdb's copy carries only in-frame clones and drops some. Here the sample spans about 94,000 clones, approximately 95% being singletons. The specimen sequenced was non-Treg CD4+ T cells sorted from blood. All receptors derive from a human donor in good health.

This sequence joins TRBV4-3 and TRBJ2-7; 10 bases fit TRBD2. Germline V gives CDR1 LGHNA, CDR2 YSLEER. This CDR3 has 16 residues. V lost 4 bases to trimming and J lost 3 bases; unmatched junction nucleotides: 9. The CDR3 coding sequence is TGCGCCAGCAGCCGAGCGTTAGCGGGAGGCTTCTACGAGCAGTACTTC. It translates to CASSRALAGGFYEQYF.

This chain links TRBV27 with TRBJ2-7; D is unresolved. Germline V lookup: CDR1 MNHEY, CDR2 SMNVEV (reference sequence). The CDR3 contains 15 residues. Between the trimmed V and J ends, which lost 6 bases and 5 bases, there was a span of 20 bases. The CDR3 DNA follows: TGTGCCAGCAGCCCTGTCGGGCCATCGGGCAACGAGCAGTACTTC. It codes for CASSPVGPSGNEQYF.

This chain links TRBV5-1 with TRBJ2-7; TRBD2 matches at 14 bases. CDR1 is SGHRS and CDR2 is YFSETQ in the germline V gene. The CDR3 is made up of 16 amino acids. V lost 4 bases and J lost 4; bases outside the gene matches: 7. DNA of the CDR3: TGCGCCAGCAGCAGTAAAGGACTAGCGGGGGGTTACGAGCAGTACTTC. It translates to CASSSKGLAGGYEQYF. The full variable domain, rest sourced from reference TRBV5-1 and TRBJ2-7, is KAGVTQTPRYLIKTRGQQVTLSCSPISGHRSVSWYQQTPGQGLQFLFEYFSETQRNKGNFPGRFSGRQFSNSRSEMNVSTLELGDSALYLCASSSKGLAGGYEQYFGPGTRLTVT.

The V gene is TRBV7-3, the J gene TRBJ2-2; D is undetermined. This CDR3 is 15 amino acids long. V was trimmed by 2 bases and J by 2 bases, leaving 9 bases between them. Germline V gene lookup returns CDR1 SGHTA and CDR2 FQGTGA. The CDR3 DNA sequence: TGTGCCAGCAGCTTAGGAGAAAGAAACACCGGGGAGCTGTTTTTT. Translation: CASSLGERNTGELFF.

This sequence joins TRBV11-2 and TRBJ1-1; D unclear. Germline-derived CDR1 and CDR2 are SGHAT and FQNNGV. V lost 3 bases to trimming and J lost 5 bases, with 4 bases between them. The length of the CDR3 is 11 residues. In nucleotides, the CDR3 is TGTGCCAGCAGCTTCCGGACTGAAGCTTTCTTT. This sequence encodes CASSFRTEAFF.

The CDR3 DNA sequence: TGTGCCACCTCGCGGGACTACGACTCTGGAAACACCATATATTTT. It encodes CATSRDYDSGNTIYF. The chain carries TRBV19 and TRBJ1-3; possibly TRBD1 for D (5 bases). Looked up from germline, CDR1 is LNHDA and CDR2 is SQIVND (reference sequence). The CDR3 sequence is 15 residues long. Trimming took 10 bases from V and 0 from J, leaving 16 bases between them.

This chain uses TRBV4-2 with TRBJ2-3, with D unclear. CDR1 and CDR2 (germline): LGHNA, YNFKEQ. This CDR3 is 12 amino acids long. V was cut by 1 base and J by 4 bases, with 3 bases left in between. CDR3 sequence reads: CASSQGSDTQYF. The DNA of the CDR3 is TGTGCCAGCAGCCAAGGATCAGATACGCAGTATTTT.

This clone was seen just once. The chain is built from TRBV6-5 and TRBJ2-7; 11 bases are a match to TRBD2. The V and J ends lost 8 bases and 13 bases, in that order; junction bases with no gene match: 13. The CDR3 has 13 amino acids. Germline lookup yields CDR1 MNHEY and CDR2 SVGAGI. CDR3 coding DNA: TGTGCCAGCGGATCCGGGACTAGCGGTCCATCTTACTTC. This codes for CASGSGTSGPSYF.

This chain uses TRBV19 with TRBJ1-1, with D unresolved. V shed 9 bases and J shed 6 bases, with 14 bases lying between them. There are 12 residues in the CDR3. Germline lookup yields CDR1 LNHDA and CDR2 SQIVND (reference sequence). Here the CDR3 DNA reads TGTGCCAGCTCCCGGAGTCCCTCTGAAGCTTTCTTT. The encoded protein is CASSRSPSEAFF. The complete variable domain, with remaining parts taken from reference TRBV19 and TRBJ1-1, reads DGGITQSPKYLFRKEGQNVTLSCEQNLNHDAMYWYRQDPGQGLRLIYYSQIVNDFQKGDIAEGYSVSREKKESFPLTVTSAQKNPTAFYLCASSRSPSEAFFGQGTRLTVV.

This chain's CDR3 is CASSPSMDSKETQYF. DNA for the CDR3: TGTGCCAGCAGCCCCTCAATGGACAGCAAAGAGACCCAGTACTTC. The chain links TRBV4-2 to TRBJ2-5; TRBD1 might be the D (6 bases). V was pared by 4 bases and J by 3 bases, with 15 bases between. This CDR3 has 15 residues. Germline lookup yields CDR1 LGHNA and CDR2 YNFKEQ.

This chain joins TRBV5-1 and TRBJ2-3; D assignment may be TRBD1 or TRBD2 (7 bases each). Germline CDR1 is SGHRS and CDR2 is YFSETQ. There are 15 residues in the CDR3. V was clipped by 3 bases and J by 6 bases, with 17 bases between them. This CDR3 reads CASSWAQGGPDTQYF. The CDR3 bases are TGCGCCAGCAGCTGGGCCCAGGGGGGGCCGGATACGCAGTATTTT.

The chain joins TRBV7-8 to TRBJ2-7; D call uncertain. This CDR3 is built from 16 residues. Germline CDR1 is SGHVS and CDR2 is FQNEAQ. V lost 1 base and J lost 2, with 15 bases in between. The CDR3: CASSLVGQTQAYEQYF. The CDR3 DNA follows: TGTGCCAGCAGCTTAGTCGGGCAAACCCAAGCCTACGAGCAGTACTTC.

The rearrangement uses TRBV29-1 and TRBJ1-2; 9 bases align to TRBD1. The V segment lost 8 bases and the J segment 4 bases; nucleotides outside the gene matches: 2. The CDR3 runs 11 residues. Germline CDR1 SQVTM, CDR2 ANQGSEA. CDR3 residues: CSTQGAYGYTF. The CDR3 DNA reads as TGCAGCACACAGGGGGCCTATGGCTACACCTTC.

This sequence joins TRBV15 and TRBJ1-4; tentatively, D is TRBD1 (5 bases). Germline loops: CDR1 LNHNV, CDR2 YYDKDF (reference sequence). This CDR3 is built from 14 residues. Trimming shortened V by 5 bases and J by 2 bases, and 9 bases separated the two germline ends. CDR3 sequence (DNA): TGTGCCACCAGCCAAGGGGCGACTAATGAAAAACTGTTTTTT. Its protein product is CATSQGATNEKLFF.

The chain combines TRBV21-1 with TRBJ2-7. TRBV21-1 is designated a pseudogene. The CDR3 spans 21 residues. The CDR3 protein is CASSSRTGRGPPGGGSYEQYF. The DNA of the CDR3 is TGTGCCAGCAGCAGTAGGACTGGGAGGGGGCCCCCCGGCGGGGGCTCCTACGAGCAGTACTTC.

CDR3 protein: CASSPGLQVTDTQYF. DNA of the CDR3: TGCGCCAGCAGCCCAGGGCTGCAGGTGACAGATACGCAGTATTTT. The chain recombines TRBV5-1 with TRBJ2-3; weak D call: TRBD1 (5 bases). V was pared by 4 bases and J by 3 bases, with 15 bases between. The CDR3 is 15 residues long. Germline assignment: CDR1 SGHRS and CDR2 YFSETQ.

This clone was picked up one time. V and J are TRBV18 and TRBJ1-6; 10 bases are a match to TRBD1. The CDR3 has 14 amino acids. CDR1 and CDR2 from the germline V gene are KGHSH and LQKENI. J gave up 7 bases and V 3 bases, and 0 bases lay outside the gene matches. The CDR3 reads CASSPTGGNSPLHF. Written as DNA, the CDR3 is TGTGCCAGCTCACCGACAGGGGGCAATTCACCCCTCCACTTT.

The rearrangement uses TRBV11-2 and TRBJ2-7; TRBD2 matches at 8 bases. This CDR3 has 13 amino acids. Looked up from germline, CDR1 is SGHAT and CDR2 is FQNNGV. With 5 bases clipped from V and 3 bases from J, the junction kept 3 bases outside the gene matches. CDR3 nucleotides: TGTGCCAGCAGCCGGACTAGCATCTACGAGCAGTACTTC. As protein: CASSRTSIYEQYF. The variable domain in full, with the rest retrieved from reference TRBV11-2 and TRBJ2-7, is EAGVAQSPRYKIIEKRQSVAFWCNPISGHATLYWYQQILGQGPKLLIQFQNNGVVDDSQLPKDRFSAERLKGVDSTLKIQPAKLEDSAVYLCASSRTSIYEQYFGPGTRLTVT.

V gene TRBV9 combines with J gene TRBJ2-7; 9 bases align to TRBD2. Germline V gives CDR1 SGDLS, CDR2 YYNGEE. The V gene end was trimmed by 4 bases and the J gene end by 0 bases; junction bases not matched to a gene: 5. This CDR3 has 15 amino acids. This chain's CDR3 is CASSPSGTSSYEQYF. DNA for the CDR3: TGTGCCAGCAGCCCTAGCGGGACAAGCTCCTACGAGCAGTACTTC.

V usage is TRBV27 and J usage is TRBJ2-7, with 7 bases identical to TRBD1. Germline CDR1 is MNHEY and CDR2 is SMNVEV (reference sequence). Trimming took 2 bases from V and 2 from J; bases not matched to a gene: 12. This CDR3 has 17 residues. The CDR3 is CASSLGRGTASPYEQYF. The CDR3, as DNA: TGTGCCAGCAGTTTAGGACGAGGGACAGCCTCGCCCTACGAGCAGTACTTC.

The V gene is TRBV21-1, the J gene TRBJ2-1; whether TRBD2, the table's D call, matches the DNA was not checked. TRBV21-1 is reported as a pseudogene. CDR3 size: 19 residues. This chain's CDR3 is CASSKSSERGAPQDNEQFF. The CDR3 nucleotides are TGTGCCAGCAGCAAGTCATCGGAGCGGGGGGCTCCCCAGGACAATGAGCAGTTCTTC.